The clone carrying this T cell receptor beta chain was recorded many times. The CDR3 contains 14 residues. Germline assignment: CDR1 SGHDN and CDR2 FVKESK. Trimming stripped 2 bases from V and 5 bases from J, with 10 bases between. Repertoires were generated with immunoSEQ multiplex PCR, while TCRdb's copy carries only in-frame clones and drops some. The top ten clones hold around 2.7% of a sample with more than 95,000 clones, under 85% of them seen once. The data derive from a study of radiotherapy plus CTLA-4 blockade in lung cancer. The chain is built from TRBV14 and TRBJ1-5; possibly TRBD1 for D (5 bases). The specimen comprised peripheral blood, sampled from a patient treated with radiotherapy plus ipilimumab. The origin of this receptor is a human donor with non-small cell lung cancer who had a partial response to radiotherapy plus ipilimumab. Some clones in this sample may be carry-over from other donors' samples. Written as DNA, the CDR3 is TGTGCCAGCAGCCAATCAGGGCCTCATCAGCCCCAGCATTTT. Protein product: CASSQSGPHQPQHF.